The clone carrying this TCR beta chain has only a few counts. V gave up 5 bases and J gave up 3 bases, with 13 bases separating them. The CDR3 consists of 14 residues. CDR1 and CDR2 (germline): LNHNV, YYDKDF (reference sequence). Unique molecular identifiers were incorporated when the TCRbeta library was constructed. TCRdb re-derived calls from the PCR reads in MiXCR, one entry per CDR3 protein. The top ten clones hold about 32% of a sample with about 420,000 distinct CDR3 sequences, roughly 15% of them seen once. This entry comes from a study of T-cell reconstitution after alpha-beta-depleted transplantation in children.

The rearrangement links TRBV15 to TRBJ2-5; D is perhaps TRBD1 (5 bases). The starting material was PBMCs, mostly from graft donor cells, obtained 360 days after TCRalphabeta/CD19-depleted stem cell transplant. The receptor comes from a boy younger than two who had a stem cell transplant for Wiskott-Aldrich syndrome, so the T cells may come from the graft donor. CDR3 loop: CATSPHRPKETQYF. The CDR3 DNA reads TGTGCCACCAGCCCGCACAGGCCCAAAGAGACCCAGTACTTC. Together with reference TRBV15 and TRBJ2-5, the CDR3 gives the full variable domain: DAMVIQNPRYQVTQFGKPVTLSCSQTLNHNVMYWYQQKSSQAPKLLFHYYDKDFNNEADTPDNFQSRRPNTSFCFLDIRSPGLGDTAMYLCATSPHRPKETQYFGPGTRLLVL.